The 29 T cell receptor beta chains below were found in one sample sequenced in a study of blood T cell repertoires in COVID-19. Assay used: immunoSEQ multiplex PCR; TCRdb lists only in-frame clones, some missing. The sample records 140,000 to 150,000 clones, more than 80% being singletons. The sample consisted of PBMCs or T cells enriched from blood (not recorded which). The source is a man aged 50 to 60 who had recovered from COVID-19.

This chain uses TRBV6-5 with TRBJ1-2; TRBD1 is a possible D gene (5 bases). The CDR3 totals 14 residues. Germline CDR1 reads MNHEY; CDR2 reads SVGAGI. The V end lost 4 bases, the J end lost 3 bases, and 12 bases lay between the germline ends. CDR3 nucleotides: TGTGCCAGCAGTTCGTTTGGGGACTACTATGGCTACACCTTC. Amino acids: CASSSFGDYYGYTF.

This rearrangement joins TRBV5-1 to TRBJ2-1, with TRBD2 matching 8 bases. This CDR3 is built from 14 residues. V shed 4 bases, J shed 3 bases, and the junction held 3 bases outside the gene matches. In germline, CDR1 is SGHRS, CDR2 YFSETQ. CDR3 nucleotide sequence: TGCGCCAGCAGCATTGCGGGGGGCTACAATGAGCAGTTCTTC. This codes for CASSIAGGYNEQFF.

This clone has at least ten counts. The CDR3 here is CASSARQGSMNEQFF. CDR3 nucleotide sequence: TGTGCCAGCAGCGCCCGACAGGGGAGTATGAATGAGCAGTTCTTC. V and J are TRBV9 and TRBJ2-1; TRBD1 matches at 8 bases. J was trimmed by 7 bases and V by 3 bases; bases with no gene match: 9. The CDR3 runs to 15 residues. CDR1 SGDLS and CDR2 YYNGEE come from the germline V gene.

Points on this clone: Other DNA sequences in this sample translate to the same CDR3. The rearrangement links TRBV19 to TRBJ1-4; D may be TRBD1 (5 bases). Germline assignment: CDR1 LNHDA and CDR2 SQIVND (reference sequence). V was trimmed by 6 bases and J by 4 bases, leaving 12 bases between them. The length of the CDR3 is 14 residues. In nucleotides, the CDR3 is TGTGCCAGTAGCCGGGGGACGGTTAATGAAAAACTGTTTTTT. Its protein is CASSRGTVNEKLFF.

CDR3 loop: CASRPSFSGYEQYF. For the CDR3, the DNA is TGTGCCAGCAGGCCTTCCTTTTCGGGTTACGAGCAGTACTTC. The chain has TRBV28 and TRBJ2-7, with D unclear. Looked up from germline, CDR1 is MDHEN and CDR2 is SYDVKM. The CDR3 loop spans 14 amino acids. Trimming took off 6 bases at V and 4 bases at J, with 16 bases between the two ends.

This clone has only one observation. V usage is TRBV7-9 and J usage is TRBJ2-1; 7 bases align to TRBD1. CDR1 SEHNR and CDR2 FQNEAQ come from the germline V gene (reference sequence). V shed 5 bases, J shed 8 bases, and the junction held 12 bases outside the gene matches. This CDR3 contains 15 residues. The CDR3, as DNA: TGTGCCAGCAGCGGCTGGGACAGAGGGTTACATGAGCAGTTCTTC. Its protein is CASSGWDRGLHEQFF.

This clone was found once. The rearrangement joins TRBV7-9 to TRBJ1-1; D is unclear. The V end lost 3 bases, the J end lost 2 bases, and 7 bases lay between the germline ends. The CDR3 sequence is 13 residues long. Germline CDR1 and CDR2: SEHNR and FQNEAQ (reference sequence). As DNA, the CDR3 is TGTGCCAGCAGCTTGTCCGGTAACACTGAAGCTTTCTTT. Protein product: CASSLSGNTEAFF.

This chain links TRBV16 with TRBJ1-5; D is possibly TRBD1 (5 bases). Germline-derived CDR1 and CDR2 are KGHSY and FQNENV. The CDR3 consists of 15 residues. With 2 bases removed from V and 1 base from J, the gap between germline ends came to 9 bases. The DNA of the CDR3 is TGTGCCAGCAGCCAAAACACAGGCAGCAATCAGCCCCAGCATTTT. This encodes CASSQNTGSNQPQHF.

The gene calls are TRBV7-3 and TRBJ1-2; 8 nucleotides match TRBD1. This CDR3 has 15 residues. The J segment lost 7 bases and the V segment lost 2 bases, leaving 9 bases of the junction unmatched. Germline CDR1 SGHTA, CDR2 FQGTGA. The CDR3 DNA sequence: TGTGCCAGCAGCTTATGGCAGGGGGCGTCTTTTGGCTACACCTTC. Its translation is CASSLWQGASFGYTF.

The chain joins TRBV6-2 or TRBV6-3 to TRBJ1-2; 8 bases map to TRBD1. In germline, CDR1 is MNHEY, CDR2 SVGEGT. This CDR3 has 13 amino acids. With V trimmed by 2 bases and J by 5 bases, 1 base remained unmatched. The CDR3 here is CASSYTGGYGYTF. In nucleotides, the CDR3 is TGTGCCAGCAGTTACACAGGGGGGTATGGCTACACCTTC.

This chain joins TRBV5-1 and TRBJ2-1; 13 positions agree with TRBD2. The CDR3 sequence is 18 residues long. The V gene end was trimmed by 4 bases and the J gene end by 1 base; junction bases not matched to a gene: 8. CDR1 is SGHRS and CDR2 is YFSETQ in the germline V gene. The CDR3: CASSTGLAGRLSYNEQFF. The CDR3 DNA follows: TGCGCCAGCAGCACGGGACTAGCGGGAAGATTGTCCTACAATGAGCAGTTCTTC.

V usage is TRBV18 and J usage is TRBJ2-3; TRBD1 matches at 10 bases. This CDR3 spans 17 amino acids. Germline V gives CDR1 KGHSH, CDR2 LQKENI. V lost 5 bases to trimming and J lost 2 bases; unmatched junction nucleotides: 10. This CDR3 is CASSTKRGQGFTDTQYF. The CDR3 DNA is TGTGCCAGCTCAACCAAGCGGGGACAGGGGTTCACAGATACGCAGTATTTT.

V gene TRBV3-1 (or the pseudogene TRBV3-2) combines with J gene TRBJ2-7, with a possible D match to TRBD2 (5 bases). Looked up from germline, CDR1 is LGHDT and CDR2 is YNNKEL (reference sequence). The CDR3 extends over 13 amino acids. The ends were cut back, 2 bases at V and 5 bases at J, with 10 bases in the middle. The chain's CDR3 is CASSQSSYNEQYF. CDR3 in DNA: TGTGCCAGCAGCCAATCTAGCTACAACGAGCAGTACTTC.

V gene TRBV19 combines with J gene TRBJ1-6; D is perhaps TRBD1 (5 bases). CDR1 LNHDA and CDR2 SQIVND come from the germline V gene (reference sequence). V lost 4 bases and J 7 bases, leaving 11 bases between the germline ends. This CDR3 contains 14 residues. DNA of the CDR3: TGTGCCAGTAGTACCCGACAGAAAAATTCACCCCTCCACTTT. Translating gives CASSTRQKNSPLHF.

This clone was seen more than once but under ten times. The V and J genes are TRBV5-1 and TRBJ2-6, with D possibly matching TRBD2 (5 bases). Trimming took off 0 bases at V and 2 bases at J, with 6 bases between the two ends. Germline assignment: CDR1 SGHRS and CDR2 YFSETQ. This CDR3 contains 15 residues. The CDR3 nucleotides are TGCGCCAGCAGCTTGGCGGGGACTGGGGCCAACGTCCTGACTTTC. It is translated as CASSLAGTGANVLTF.

V and J are TRBV5-1 and TRBJ2-2; TRBD1 matches at 9 bases. Trimming took 4 bases from V and 7 from J; bases not matched to a gene: 5. The germline gives CDR1 SGHRS, CDR2 YFSETQ. The length of the CDR3 is 14 residues. The CDR3 coding sequence is TGCGCCAGCAGCCGGGACAGGGACAACGGGGAGCTGTTTTTT. This encodes CASSRDRDNGELFF.

CDR3 DNA: TGTGCCAGCAGTATCTCCGGGGGCGAGCAGTACTTC. It yields the protein CASSISGGEQYF. The V call is TRBV28, the J call TRBJ2-7, with TRBD2 as a possible D gene (6 bases). In germline, CDR1 is MDHEN, CDR2 SYDVKM. This CDR3 region has 12 residues. V dropped 5 bases and J dropped 6 bases, with 11 bases sitting between them.

The chain uses TRBV6-2 or TRBV6-3 and TRBJ2-7, with D perhaps TRBD1 (6 bases). The ends were cut back, 5 bases at V and 5 bases at J, with 16 bases in the middle. The CDR3 spans 14 residues. Germline-derived CDR1 and CDR2 are MNHEY and SVGEGT. The CDR3 region is CASSKSGVVHEQYV. As DNA, the CDR3 is TGTGCCAGCAGTAAGTCAGGGGTCGTTCACGAGCAGTACGTC.

The chain combines TRBV28 with TRBJ2-7, with TRBD1 matching over 9 bases. CDR3 length: 13 residues. Germline trimming cut 10 bases from V and 6 bases from J; bases unmatched to any gene: 10. Germline V CDR1 and CDR2: MDHEN, SYDVKM. CDR3 protein: CATRPGQGGEQYV. The CDR3 DNA reads TGTGCCACCAGGCCGGGACAGGGCGGCGAGCAGTACGTC.

This clone was counted once. The rearrangement links TRBV2 to TRBJ1-1, with D possibly matching TRBD1 (6 bases). This CDR3 is built from 15 residues. Trimming took off 4 bases at V and 3 bases at J, with 15 bases between the two ends. The germline gives CDR1 SNHLY, CDR2 FYNNEI. The CDR3 nucleotides are TGTGCCAGCAGTGTCGGGTTTGCAGGGGACACTGAAGCTTTCTTT. This translates into CASSVGFAGDTEAFF.

This chain links TRBV4-3 with TRBJ1-3; 7 bases agree with TRBD1. Trimming at V came to 3 bases and at J to 4 bases, leaving 9 bases not matched to a gene. The CDR3 spans 16 residues. CDR1 LGHNA and CDR2 YSLEER come from the germline V gene. CDR3 protein: CASSQGTGTVGNTIYF. CDR3 nucleotide sequence: TGCGCCAGCAGCCAGGGAACCGGGACAGTGGGAAACACCATATATTTT.

The chain employs TRBV5-1 and TRBJ2-3; 13 positions match TRBD2. The V gene's germline CDR1 is SGHRS and CDR2 YFSETQ. The CDR3 sequence is 15 residues long. Losses at the gene ends were 7 bases for V and 4 bases for J; bases not matched to a gene: 6. In DNA form, the CDR3 reads TGCGCCAGCTTCGGAACTAGCGGGAGGGCAGATACGCAGTATTTT. This sequence encodes CASFGTSGRADTQYF. The full variable domain, in which reference TRBV5-1 and TRBJ2-3 provide the parts outside the CDR3, is KAGVTQTPRYLIKTRGQQVTLSCSPISGHRSVSWYQQTPGQGLQFLFEYFSETQRNKGNFPGRFSGRQFSNSRSEMNVSTLELGDSALYLCASFGTSGRADTQYFGPGTRLTVL.

The CDR3 here is CASSWGTGELTDTQYF. CDR3 DNA sequence: TGTGCCAGCAGCTGGGGGACAGGGGAGCTGACAGATACGCAGTATTTT. The chain is built from TRBV5-4 and TRBJ2-3, with 10 bases that match TRBD1. V was pared by 3 bases and J by 3 bases, with 7 bases of the junction left unmatched. Germline CDR1 is SGHNT and CDR2 is YYREEE (reference sequence). CDR3 size: 16 residues.

The chain carries TRBV9 and TRBJ2-5; 12 bases are a match to TRBD1. V lost 5 bases, J lost 2 bases, and 19 bases stayed unmatched. Germline V gives CDR1 SGDLS, CDR2 YYNGEE. The CDR3 has 20 amino acids. The CDR3 bases are TGTGCCAGCAGGGTTTTCGGGACAGGGGGCCTGTTGGGGCTTCAAGAGACCCAGTACTTC. Translating gives CASRVFGTGGLLGLQETQYF.

The chain uses TRBV6-5 and TRBJ1-1, with a tentative D call TRBD1 (6 bases). Deletions cut 10 bases from V and 0 bases from J, with 15 bases between. In germline, CDR1 is MNHEY, CDR2 SVGAGI. CDR3 length: 14 amino acids. The CDR3, as DNA: TGTGCCACTGGGACACCTAATATGAACACTGAAGCTTTCTTT. Translation: CATGTPNMNTEAFF.

This clone was seen only a few times. The V call is TRBV28, the J call TRBJ1-6; TRBD1 agrees at 8 bases. CDR1 and CDR2 (germline): MDHEN, SYDVKM. This CDR3 has 15 residues. V was pared by 2 bases and J by 15 bases, with 12 bases of the junction left unmatched. The CDR3 here is CASSLQGASRTNLHF. As DNA, the CDR3 is TGTGCCAGCAGTTTACAGGGGGCCAGTCGTACAAACCTCCACTTT.

The chain couples TRBV7-2 to TRBJ1-5; possible D gene TRBD1, 5 bases. This CDR3 has 13 amino acids. Germline V gene lookup returns CDR1 SGHTA and CDR2 FQGNSA. The ends were cut back, 5 bases at V and 6 bases at J, with 11 bases in the middle. CDR3 region: CASSPGHRQPQHF. The CDR3 bases are TGTGCCAGCAGCCCAGGGCATCGTCAGCCCCAGCATTTT. Complete variable domain (other parts from reference TRBV7-2 and TRBJ1-5): GAGVSQSPSNKVTEKGKDVELRCDPISGHTALYWYRQSLGQGLEFLIYFQGNSAPDKSGLPSDRFSAERTGGSVSTLTIQRTQQEDSAVYLCASSPGHRQPQHFGDGTRLSIL.

The gene calls are TRBV6-5 and TRBJ1-6; D gene unclear. V lost 4 bases to trimming and J lost 7 bases, with 17 bases between them. The CDR3 loop spans 16 amino acids. From germline, CDR1 is MNHEY and CDR2 SVGAGI. The CDR3 bases are TGTGCCAGCAGTTTTAATCCCCGGGGTTTGAATTCACCCCTCCACTTT. This sequence encodes CASSFNPRGLNSPLHF.

The CDR3 sequence: CASNSQGAGAYEQYF. Written as DNA, the CDR3 is TGTGCCAGCAATTCTCAGGGGGCGGGGGCCTACGAGCAGTACTTC. The V and J genes are TRBV2 and TRBJ2-7; TRBD1 is a possible D gene (8 bases). The V gene lost 7 bases and the J gene lost 2 bases, with 18 bases spanning the gap. The CDR3 loop spans 15 amino acids. Germline-derived CDR1 and CDR2 are SNHLY and FYNNEI.